The rows below give T cell receptor beta chains drawn from one sample of a study of molecular identifiers for immune sequencing clone quantification. A single record per CDR3 protein comes from TCRdb applying MiXCR to the PCR reads. The sample includes 460,000 or so distinct CDR3 sequences, about 20% of them seen just once. The sequenced sample was naive CD8+ T cells from blood, with Jurkat cell RNA spiked in. These receptors were obtained from a human donor in good health. Some libraries in this study had Jurkat cell RNA spiked in. CDR3s include the opening cysteine and the closing phenylalanine or tryptophan. D genes are given only for firm matches. Clone size is shown for a subset of rows, as once, few, many or a class of expanded clone.

v_gene	abundance	j_gene	d_gene	CDR3aa	CDR3nt
TRBV7-9	once	TRBJ2-1	TRBD2	CASSLLGGGNEQFF	TGTGCCAGCAGCTTACTAGGCGGGGGCAATGAGCAGTTCTTC
TRBV20-1	few	TRBJ1-5	.	CSARPLGADQPQHF	TGCAGTGCTCGACCCCTGGGGGCCGACCAGCCCCAGCATTTT
TRBV4-3	many	TRBJ1-5	TRBD1	CASSLTTGEGQPQHF	TGCGCCAGCAGCCTCACGACAGGGGAAGGTCAGCCCCAGCATTTT
TRBV29-1	many	TRBJ2-7	.	CSVGRQNSYEQYF	TGCAGCGTTGGGAGGCAGAACTCCTACGAGCAGTACTTC
TRBV5-1	many	TRBJ2-4	.	CASSLDSPTLAKNIQYF	TGCGCCAGCAGCTTGGACTCCCCCACGCTGGCCAAAAACATTCAGTACTTC
TRBV20-1	many	TRBJ2-7	.	CSASELSYEQYF	TGCAGTGCTTCAGAGTTGTCCTACGAGCAGTACTTC
TRBV7-8	many	TRBJ2-3	TRBD1	CASSFPTGEGDTQYF	TGTGCCAGCAGCTTCCCGACAGGGGAAGGAGATACGCAGTATTTT
TRBV27	many	TRBJ1-5	.	CASRSDKYSNQPQHF	TGTGCCAGCAGATCAGACAAGTATAGCAATCAGCCCCAGCATTTT
TRBV28	.	TRBJ1-5	TRBD1	CASSLWGGPGTDLYSNQPQHF	TGTGCCAGCAGTTTATGGGGGGGCCCCGGGACAGATCTTTATAGCAATCAGCCCCAGCATTTT
TRBV7-9	many	TRBJ1-1	TRBD1	CASSLEVRGGMNTEAFF	TGTGCCAGCAGCTTAGAGGTGAGAGGGGGCATGAACACTGAAGCTTTCTTT
TRBV24-1	few	TRBJ2-1	TRBD2	CATSDLGAGGPFQFF	TGTGCCACCAGTGATTTGGGTGCGGGAGGGCCTTTCCAGTTCTTC
TRBV5-6	.	TRBJ1-2	TRBD1	CASSPGDSWSLTF	TGTGCCAGCAGCCCTGGGGACAGTTGGTCCCTTACCTTC
TRBV20-1	.	TRBJ1-6	.	CSARDQAPGGPNSPLHF	TGCAGTGCCAGAGATCAGGCCCCCGGTGGGCCTAATTCACCCCTCCACTTT
TRBV7-9	.	TRBJ2-2	.	CASSSIEASATGELFF	TGTGCCAGCAGCTCCATCGAGGCTAGCGCGACCGGGGAGCTGTTTTTT
TRBV15	.	TRBJ2-2	TRBD1	CATSRLGQETGELFF	TGTGCCACCAGCAGGTTGGGACAGGAGACCGGGGAGCTGTTTTTT
TRBV30	few	TRBJ2-7	.	CAWSASLFTDYSYEQYF	TGTGCCTGGAGTGCCTCTCTCTTTACGGATTACTCCTACGAGCAGTACTTC
TRBV13	.	TRBJ2-5	.	CASSLGGQGRMQETQCF	TGTGCCAGCAGCTTAGGGGGGCAGGGGAGAATGCAAGAGACCCAGTGCTTC
TRBV29-1	many	TRBJ1-2	.	CSGLTGDYGYTF	TGCAGCGGGTTGACAGGAGACTATGGCTACACCTTC
TRBV5-1	few	TRBJ2-2	.	CASSLAGPLAGELFF	TGCGCCAGCAGCTTGGCAGGACCCCTCGCCGGGGAGCTGTTTTTT
TRBV19	many	TRBJ2-7	.	CASSVDGGPREQYF	TGTGCCAGTAGTGTCGACGGGGGCCCCCGCGAGCAGTACTTC
TRBV20-1	few	TRBJ2-7	TRBD2	CSATGLEGSGGGEQYF	TGCAGTGCTACCGGCCTGGAGGGATCCGGCGGGGGCGAGCAGTACTTC
TRBV28	many	TRBJ2-3	TRBD1	CASSLDNRGTDTQYF	TGTGCCAGCAGTTTGGATAACAGGGGAACAGATACGCAGTATTTT
TRBV29-1	many	TRBJ1-1	.	CSVHFGTNEAFF	TGCAGCGTTCATTTCGGGACAAATGAAGCTTTCTTT
TRBV27	few	TRBJ2-3	TRBD2	CASRPLAGVADTQYF	TGTGCCAGCAGGCCACTAGCGGGAGTGGCAGATACGCAGTATTTT
TRBV6-5	few	TRBJ1-6	TRBD1	CASSYSFVGTGGSPLHF	TGTGCCAGCAGTTACTCGTTCGTCGGGACAGGAGGTTCACCCCTCCACTTT
TRBV1	few	TRBJ1-1	.	CTSSQERTEAFF	TGCACCAGCAGCCAAGAAAGGACTGAAGCTTTCTTT
TRBV25-1	.	TRBJ2-7	.	CASSEVVGTDEQYF	TGTGCCAGCAGTGAAGTGGTAGGTACCGACGAGCAGTACTTC
TRBV4-2	.	TRBJ2-7	.	CASSQELYTDSYEQYF	TGTGCCAGCAGCCAAGAACTATACACGGACTCCTACGAGCAGTACTTC
TRBV27	.	TRBJ2-2	TRBD2	CASSLGLAGGVGELFF	TGTGCCAGCAGTTTAGGACTAGCGGGAGGGGTCGGGGAGCTGTTTTTT
TRBV30	few	TRBJ2-1	TRBD2	CAWKVAGAWDEQFF	TGTGCCTGGAAGGTAGCGGGGGCCTGGGATGAGCAGTTCTTC
TRBV20-1	few	TRBJ2-7	.	CSARASLGVKSDEQYF	TGCAGTGCTAGAGCCTCTCTGGGTGTGAAGTCGGACGAGCAGTACTTC
TRBV5-1	many	TRBJ1-2	TRBD1	CASSRTTGIGYGYTF	TGCGCCAGCAGCCGAACGACAGGGATCGGCTATGGCTACACCTTC
TRBV27	.	TRBJ1-6	.	CAQRVAQYNSPLHF	TGTGCACAGCGCGTCGCACAGTATAATTCACCCCTCCACTTT
TRBV28	many	TRBJ1-1	.	CASRTITEAFF	TGTGCCAGCAGAACTATTACTGAAGCTTTCTTT
TRBV11-2	.	TRBJ2-3	TRBD2	CASSLSGGAVADTQYF	TGTGCCAGCAGCTTAAGCGGGGGGGCCGTCGCAGATACGCAGTATTTT
TRBV7-9	many	TRBJ1-1	.	CASSYGTALEAFF	TGTGCCAGCAGCTACGGGACCGCCCTTGAAGCTTTCTTT
TRBV7-9	.	TRBJ2-7	TRBD2	CASSLGLAVAYEQYF	TGTGCCAGCAGCTTAGGACTAGCGGTTGCCTACGAGCAGTACTTC
TRBV6-2/TRBV6-3	many	TRBJ2-7	.	CASSYAGLFYEQYF	TGTGCCAGCAGTTACGCGGGACTCTTTTACGAGCAGTACTTC